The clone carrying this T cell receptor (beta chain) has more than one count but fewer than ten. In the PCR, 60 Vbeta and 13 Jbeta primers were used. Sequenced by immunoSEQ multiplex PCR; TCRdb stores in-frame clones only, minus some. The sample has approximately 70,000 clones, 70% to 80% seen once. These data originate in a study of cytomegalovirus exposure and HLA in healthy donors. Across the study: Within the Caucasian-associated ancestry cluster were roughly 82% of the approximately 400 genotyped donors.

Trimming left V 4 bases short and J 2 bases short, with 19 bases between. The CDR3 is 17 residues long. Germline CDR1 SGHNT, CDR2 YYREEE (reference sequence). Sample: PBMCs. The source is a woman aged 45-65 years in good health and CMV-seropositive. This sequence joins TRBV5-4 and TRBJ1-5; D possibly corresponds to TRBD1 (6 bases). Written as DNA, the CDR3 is TGTGCCAGCAGCCTGGGGGGGCAGTTGGGAGGCAATCAGCCCCAGCATTTT. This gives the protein CASSLGGQLGGNQPQHF.